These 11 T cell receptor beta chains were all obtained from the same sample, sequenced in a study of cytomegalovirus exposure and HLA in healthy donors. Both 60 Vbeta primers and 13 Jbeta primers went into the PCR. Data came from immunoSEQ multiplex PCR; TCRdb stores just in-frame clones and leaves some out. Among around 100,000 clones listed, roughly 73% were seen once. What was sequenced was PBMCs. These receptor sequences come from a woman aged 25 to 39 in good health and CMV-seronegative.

Written as DNA, the CDR3 is TGTGCCGGCCGGGACAGTGGCTACACCTTC. Amino acids: CAGRDSGYTF. The chain uses TRBV30 and TRBJ1-2; TRBD1 matches at 7 bases. Germline loops: CDR1 GTSNPN, CDR2 SVGIG (reference sequence). Trimming removed 8 bases from V and 7 bases from J; junction bases left unmatched: 4. The CDR3 sequence is 10 residues long.

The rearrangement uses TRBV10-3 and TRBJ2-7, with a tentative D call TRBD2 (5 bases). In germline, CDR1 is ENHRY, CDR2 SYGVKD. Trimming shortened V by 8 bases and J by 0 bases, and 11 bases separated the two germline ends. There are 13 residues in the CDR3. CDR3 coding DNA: TGTGCCATCGTAGAGGGCAACTCCTACGAGCAGTACTTC. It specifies CAIVEGNSYEQYF.

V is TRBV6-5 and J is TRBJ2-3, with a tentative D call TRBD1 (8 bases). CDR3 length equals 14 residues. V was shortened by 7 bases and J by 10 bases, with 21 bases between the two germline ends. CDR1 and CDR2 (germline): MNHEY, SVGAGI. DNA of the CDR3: TGTGCCAGCACTCTCTCAGGGGGCGCGGGAGCGCAGTATTTT. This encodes CASTLSGGAGAQYF.

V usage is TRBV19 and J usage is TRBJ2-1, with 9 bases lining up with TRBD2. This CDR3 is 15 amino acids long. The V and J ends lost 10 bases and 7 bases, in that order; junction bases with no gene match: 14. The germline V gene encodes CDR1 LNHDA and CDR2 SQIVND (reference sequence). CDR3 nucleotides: TGTGCCACCCACGCCATAGCGGGAGTTATAAATGAGCAGTTCTTC. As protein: CATHAIAGVINEQFF.

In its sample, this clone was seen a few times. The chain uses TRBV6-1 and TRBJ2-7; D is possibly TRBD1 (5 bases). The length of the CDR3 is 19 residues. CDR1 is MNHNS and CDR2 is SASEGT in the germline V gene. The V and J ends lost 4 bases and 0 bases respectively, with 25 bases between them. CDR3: CASSAVPVYKGFNSYEQYF. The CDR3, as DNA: TGTGCCAGCAGTGCAGTACCAGTTTACAAGGGGTTCAACTCCTACGAGCAGTACTTC.

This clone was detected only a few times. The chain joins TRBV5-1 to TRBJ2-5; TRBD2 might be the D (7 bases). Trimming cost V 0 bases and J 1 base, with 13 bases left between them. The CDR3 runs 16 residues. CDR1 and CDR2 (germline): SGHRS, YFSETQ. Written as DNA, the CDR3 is TGCGCCAGCAGCTTGGTGGGCGGGGGCCGCCAAGAGACCCAGTACTTC. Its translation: CASSLVGGGRQETQYF.

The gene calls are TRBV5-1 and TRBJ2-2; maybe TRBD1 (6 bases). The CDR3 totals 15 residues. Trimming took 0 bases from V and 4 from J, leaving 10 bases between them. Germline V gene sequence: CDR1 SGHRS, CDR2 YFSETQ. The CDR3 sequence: CASSLAARGTGELFF. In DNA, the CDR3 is TGCGCCAGCAGCTTGGCGGCCAGGGGCACCGGGGAGCTGTTTTTT.

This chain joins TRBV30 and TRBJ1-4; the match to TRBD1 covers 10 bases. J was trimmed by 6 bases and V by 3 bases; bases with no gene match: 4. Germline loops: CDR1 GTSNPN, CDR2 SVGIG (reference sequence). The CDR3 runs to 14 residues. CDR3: CAWSAGTGDEKLFF. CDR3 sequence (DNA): TGTGCCTGGAGCGCCGGGACAGGGGATGAAAAACTGTTTTTT.

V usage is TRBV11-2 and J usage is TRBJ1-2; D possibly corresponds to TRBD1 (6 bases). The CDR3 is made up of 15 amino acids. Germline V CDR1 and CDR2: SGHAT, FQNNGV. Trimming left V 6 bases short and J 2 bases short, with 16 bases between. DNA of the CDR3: TGTGCCAGCAGTAAAAACAGGGAGCGCAACTATGGCTACACCTTC. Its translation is CASSKNRERNYGYTF.

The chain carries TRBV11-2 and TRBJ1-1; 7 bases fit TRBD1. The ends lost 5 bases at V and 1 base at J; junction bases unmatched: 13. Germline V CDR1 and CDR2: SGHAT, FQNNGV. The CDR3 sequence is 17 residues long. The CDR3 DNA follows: TGTGCCAGCAGCCACAGACAGGGAAGGAATGAGAACACTGAAGCTTTCTTT. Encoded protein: CASSHRQGRNENTEAFF.

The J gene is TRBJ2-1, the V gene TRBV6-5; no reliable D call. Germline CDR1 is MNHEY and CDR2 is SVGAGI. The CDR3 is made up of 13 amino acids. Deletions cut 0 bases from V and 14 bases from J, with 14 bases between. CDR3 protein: CASSYSSSVKEFF. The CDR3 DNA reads TGTGCCAGCAGTTACTCGTCCAGCGTAAAGGAGTTCTTC.